This T cell receptor (beta chain) stems from a study of cytomegalovirus exposure and HLA in healthy donors. Of note for this clone: Its specificity is unknown.

Study results and caveats: The listing of fewer than 200 TCR beta chains classed them as cytomegalovirus-associated. Rarity marked most TCR sequences, yet some public TCRs occurred in many donors.

Sequenced by immunoSEQ multiplex PCR; TCRdb stores in-frame clones only, minus some. Of hundreds of thousands of clones in the sample, around 87% were seen once. Per the germline V gene, CDR1 is MNHEY and CDR2 is SVGAGI. The CDR3 spans 16 residues. V was cut by 0 bases and J by 0 bases, with 9 bases left in between. The specimen was PBMCs. The TCR was taken from a young woman in good health and CMV-seropositive. The rearrangement links TRBV6-5 to TRBJ1-3, with TRBD1 as a possible D gene (6 bases). CDR3 in amino acids: CASSYSPGDSGNTIYF. The CDR3 DNA sequence: TGTGCCAGCAGTTACTCTCCAGGGGACTCTGGAAACACCATATATTTT.